The 14 T cell receptor beta chains listed next were all sequenced from one sample in a study of cytomegalovirus exposure and HLA in healthy donors. The PCR employed 60 Vbeta primers together with 13 Jbeta primers. Profiled with immunoSEQ multiplex PCR; TCRdb holds only in-frame clones, not every one. The table includes roughly 92,000 clones, over 70% detected once. Sequenced: PBMCs. Receptor source: a woman aged 45-65 years in good health and CMV-seropositive.

This chain joins TRBV6-5 and TRBJ2-3; D unclear. Germline V gene data show CDR1 as MNHEY and CDR2 as SVGAGI. V shed 6 bases and J shed 1 base, with 8 bases lying between them. The CDR3 sequence is 13 residues long. Here the CDR3 reads CASSAPGTDTQYF. The CDR3 DNA reads as TGTGCCAGCAGCGCTCCGGGCACAGATACGCAGTATTTT.

The chain links TRBV30 to TRBJ2-7; D not resolved. V lost 2 bases to trimming and J lost 0 bases, with 11 bases between them. Germline CDR1 reads GTSNPN; CDR2 reads SVGIG (reference sequence). This CDR3 comprises 14 residues. The CDR3 DNA sequence: TGTGCCTGGAGTCTGACACTTTCCTCCTACGAGCAGTACTTC. This encodes CAWSLTLSSYEQYF.

The CDR3 reads CATSPFKQETQYF. The DNA for the CDR3 is TGTGCCACCAGCCCCTTTAAACAAGAGACCCAGTACTTC. The chain uses TRBV15 and TRBJ2-5; D ambiguous. Trimming shortened V by 5 bases and J by 2 bases, and 9 bases separated the two germline ends. The germline V gene has CDR1 LNHNV and CDR2 YYDKDF (reference sequence). The CDR3 is 13 amino acids.

The V call is TRBV5-1, the J call TRBJ2-3; 11 nucleotides match TRBD1. The CDR3 extends over 18 amino acids. Germline V gene lookup returns CDR1 SGHRS and CDR2 YFSETQ. The J segment lost 3 bases and the V segment lost 2 bases, leaving 11 bases of the junction unmatched. In nucleotides, the CDR3 is TGCGCCAGCAGCTTCAATATAGGCGGGACAGGGGGGACAGATACGCAGTATTTT. This encodes CASSFNIGGTGGTDTQYF.

This clone is a singleton in its sample. The chain has TRBV6-1 and TRBJ1-2; D is unclear. V was pared by 3 bases and J by 2 bases, with 13 bases between. Germline assignment: CDR1 MNHNS and CDR2 SASEGT. The CDR3 runs 15 residues. This chain's CDR3 is CASSEDGRGNYGYTF. CDR3 in DNA: TGTGCCAGCAGTGAGGACGGACGGGGAAACTATGGCTACACCTTC.

The chain carries TRBV18 and TRBJ2-5; 9 nucleotides line up with TRBD1. Germline V gives CDR1 KGHSH, CDR2 LQKENI. The CDR3 has 14 amino acids. V was pared by 5 bases and J by 5 bases, with 6 bases of the junction left unmatched. CDR3 nucleotides: TGTGCCAGCTCAACCTGGACAGGGGAGGAGACCCAGTACTTC. The encoded protein is CASSTWTGEETQYF.

V and J are TRBV19 and TRBJ2-5; D unclear. CDR1 and CDR2 from the germline V gene are LNHDA and SQIVND (reference sequence). This CDR3 spans 14 amino acids. Trimming took off 1 base at V and 2 bases at J, with 8 bases between the two ends. The CDR3 nucleotides are TGTGCCAGTAGTATAGGGGCAGATCAAGAGACCCAGTACTTC. Residues: CASSIGADQETQYF.

V is TRBV5-8 and J is TRBJ1-3, with TRBD1 matching over 9 bases. The CDR3 is made up of 16 amino acids. CDR1 is SGHTS, CDR2 YDEGEE, per germline. V lost 0 bases, J lost 3 bases, and 4 bases stayed unmatched. CDR3 amino acids: CASSLEGTGYGNTIYF. Here the CDR3 DNA reads TGTGCCAGCAGCTTGGAGGGGACAGGGTATGGAAACACCATATATTTT.

The V call is TRBV30, the J call TRBJ1-1, with TRBD1 matching over 7 bases. Germline assignment: CDR1 GTSNPN and CDR2 SVGIG (reference sequence). There are 12 residues in the CDR3. V was clipped by 0 bases and J by 7 bases; unmatched bases: 2. Written as DNA, the CDR3 is TGTGCCTGGAGTGTTGGGACAGTTGAAGCTTTCTTT. Its translation is CAWSVGTVEAFF.

This clone was observed a single time. This chain connects TRBV27 to TRBJ1-1; 9 positions match TRBD1. Germline CDR1 reads MNHEY; CDR2 reads SMNVEV (reference sequence). CDR3 size: 16 residues. V shed 5 bases and J 3 bases; nucleotides not matched to a gene: 10. CDR3 amino acids: CASSAGTGIWHTEAFF. Written as DNA, the CDR3 is TGTGCCAGCAGTGCCGGGACAGGGATTTGGCACACTGAAGCTTTCTTT.

The J gene is TRBJ2-2, the V gene TRBV5-4; 7 bases align to TRBD1. This CDR3 has 14 amino acids. Germline CDR1 is SGHNT and CDR2 is YYREEE (reference sequence). Trimming removed 3 bases from V and 3 bases from J; junction bases left unmatched: 2. CDR3 protein: CASSYTGDTGELFF. The DNA of the CDR3 is TGTGCCAGCAGCTATACAGGGGACACCGGGGAGCTGTTTTTT.

Comment on this clone: The junction departs from germline at one end; a sequencing error may be responsible. The chain links TRBV7-9 to TRBJ1-1; D may be TRBD1 (5 bases). The germline V gene encodes CDR1 SEHNR and CDR2 FQNEAQ (reference sequence). This CDR3 contains 17 residues. The chain's CDR3 is CSSSLRRAGPANTEAFF. The DNA of the CDR3 is TGTTCCAGCAGCCTCCGAAGGGCAGGGCCCGCGAACACTGAAGCTTTCTTT.

This chain joins TRBV20-1 and TRBJ1-1; maybe TRBD1 (5 bases). V shed 5 bases and J shed 8 bases, with 12 bases lying between them. CDR3 length: 11 amino acids. CDR1 is DFQATT and CDR2 is SNEGSKA in the germline V gene (reference sequence). The CDR3 is CSAQSDREAFF. The CDR3 DNA is TGCAGTGCTCAGTCCGACAGAGAAGCTTTCTTT.

The CDR3 sequence is CASSDQRQPIAKNIQYF. DNA for the CDR3: TGTGCCAGCAGTGACCAGAGACAGCCTATAGCCAAAAACATTCAGTACTTC. The V and J genes are TRBV6-1 and TRBJ2-4; D possibly corresponds to TRBD1 (5 bases). The CDR3 totals 17 residues. The V end lost 3 bases, the J end lost 0 bases, and 15 bases lay between the germline ends. CDR1 is MNHNS, CDR2 SASEGT, per germline.